Presented here are 8 T cell receptor beta chains from one specimen sequenced in a study of neurological immune-mediated disorders (dated by TCRdb to 2018 to 2020). Library construction relied on 5' RACE. Sequencing relied on an Illumina HiSeq 2500. TCRdb handled the public reads itself, with Q25 trimming in fastp and clone calling in MiXCR, and kept productive beta chains. Rows are combined by CDR3 protein, so each entry shows the most common genes and DNA. The sample profile shows about 62,000 distinct CDR3 sequences; 3.5% to 4.5% of them were found once. Roughly 2.3% of the sample is in the top ten clones. Sequenced sample: PBMCs. These receptors all stem from a woman in her forties or fifties with multiple sclerosis.

This clonotype was detected ten times or more. A read error may account for a junction end that differs from germline. The V call is TRBV20-1, the J call TRBJ1-5; maybe TRBD1 (6 bases). Per the germline V gene, CDR1 is DFQATT and CDR2 is SNEGSKA (reference sequence). The CDR3 is 13 amino acids. The CDR3 DNA reads TGCAGTGCATCACAGGGTAGCAATCAGCCCCAGAATTTT. As protein: CSASQGSNQPQNF.

The chain uses TRBV6-2 or TRBV6-3 and TRBJ2-6; D is perhaps TRBD1 (5 bases). CDR1 is MNHEY and CDR2 is SVGEGT in the germline V gene. V shed 8 bases and J shed 1 base, with 9 bases lying between them. This CDR3 is built from 14 residues. Here the CDR3 reads CASSRTSGANVLTF. The CDR3 region has the DNA TGTGCCAGCTCACGGACATCTGGGGCCAACGTCCTGACTTTC.

This clonotype was detected only a few times. This chain connects TRBV19 to TRBJ2-5, with 7 bases matching TRBD1. The CDR3 runs 14 residues. Germline CDR1 and CDR2: LNHDA and SQIVND (reference sequence). The ends lost 8 bases at V and 5 bases at J; junction bases unmatched: 11. The CDR3 is CASGLDRLSETQYF. The DNA for the CDR3 is TGTGCCAGTGGACTGGACAGGTTGTCGGAGACCCAGTACTTC.

This clonotype occurred many times. The chain employs TRBV5-1 and TRBJ2-3, with TRBD2 matching over 12 bases. J was trimmed by 3 bases and V by 4 bases; bases with no gene match: 6. Per germline, CDR1 SGHRS and CDR2 YFSETQ. The CDR3 length is 16 residues. The CDR3 DNA reads TGCGCCAGCAGCCAAATGACTAGCGGGAGTACAGATACGCAGTATTTT. It is translated as CASSQMTSGSTDTQYF.

There are many counts of this clonotype. CDR3 loop: CASSIDAATNEKLFF. DNA of the CDR3: TGCGCCAGCAGCATAGACGCTGCAACTAATGAAAAACTGTTTTTT. This chain links TRBV5-1 with TRBJ1-4; D not resolved. The V gene's germline CDR1 is SGHRS and CDR2 YFSETQ. Trimming removed 4 bases at V and 0 bases at J, with 10 bases between. The length of the CDR3 is 15 residues.

This clonotype came up many times. The rearrangement links TRBV7-6 to TRBJ2-2; no firm D call. The CDR3 length is 15 residues. V lost 1 base to trimming and J lost 4 bases, with 10 bases between them. The germline V gene has CDR1 SGHVS and CDR2 FNYEAQ. For the CDR3, the DNA is TGTGCCAGCAGCTTAGATGAAATGTTCACCGGGGAGCTGTTTTTT. Amino acids: CASSLDEMFTGELFF.

There are many counts of this clonotype. V and J are TRBV4-2 and TRBJ2-1, with 8 bases matching TRBD1. CDR1 is LGHNA, CDR2 YNFKEQ, per germline. The CDR3 is 14 residues long. The trim removed 2 bases at V and 6 bases at J, leaving 3 bases unmatched. Written as DNA, the CDR3 is TGTGCCAGCAGCCAAATGGACAGGGTCAATGAGCAGTTCTTC. Amino acids: CASSQMDRVNEQFF.

This clonotype was recorded many times. The V call is TRBV7-8, the J call TRBJ1-5; D gene uncertain. Trimming removed 2 bases from V and 0 bases from J, with 8 bases in between. Per the germline V gene, CDR1 is SGHVS and CDR2 is FQNEAQ. The CDR3 is 15 amino acids. The CDR3 DNA reads TGTGCCAGCAGCTTAAGAGAATATAGCAATCAGCCCCAGCATTTT. This sequence encodes CASSLREYSNQPQHF.